This TCR beta chain was profiled in a study of control samples from healthy donors and cancer patients. TCRdb's table, derived via immunoSEQ multiplex PCR, lists solely in-frame clones and lacks some. Found here are 170,000 or so clones, nearly 90% of them singletons; the top ten hold roughly 1.3%. This CDR3 is built from 14 residues. The ends were cut back, 2 bases at V and 3 bases at J, with 7 bases in the middle. The germline V gene has CDR1 SNHLY and CDR2 FYNNEI. Material: blood. The clonotype comes from a woman aged 45-65 years in good health. This chain uses TRBV2 with TRBJ1-4; D is ambiguous. CDR3 loop: CASSEFVANEKLFF. The DNA for the CDR3 is TGTGCCAGCAGTGAATTCGTGGCTAATGAAAAACTGTTTTTT.